What follows is one T cell receptor beta chain and its context. This sample is part of a study of blood T cell repertoires in COVID-19. Across the whole study: Both acute and convalescent COVID-19 samples were obtained from the United States, Italy and Spain. T cells, B-cell-depleted T cells, or PBMCs supplied cDNA or gDNA.

Germline V lookup: CDR1 MNHEY, CDR2 SVGEGT. This CDR3 region has 15 residues. V dropped 4 bases and J dropped 10 bases, with 20 bases sitting between them. Original processing methods: Researchers report that nucleated cell counts were estimated from reference gene primer amplification. Sequencing used immunoSEQ multiplex PCR; TCRdb keeps in-frame clones, though not all of them. V and J calls and clone size are those listed in that table; D and trimming were worked out from the DNA. Of fewer than 150,000 clones listed, over 75% are singletons. The chain uses TRBV6-2 or TRBV6-3 and TRBJ1-3; tentative D call: TRBD1 (5 bases). Sequencing was carried out using peripheral blood. This sequence originates from a woman in her seventies who had recovered from COVID-19. The CDR3 region has the DNA TGTGCCAGCAGTTGGCCGCAGGGTGAAGGAAGAACCATATATTTT. This translates into CASSWPQGEGRTIYF.